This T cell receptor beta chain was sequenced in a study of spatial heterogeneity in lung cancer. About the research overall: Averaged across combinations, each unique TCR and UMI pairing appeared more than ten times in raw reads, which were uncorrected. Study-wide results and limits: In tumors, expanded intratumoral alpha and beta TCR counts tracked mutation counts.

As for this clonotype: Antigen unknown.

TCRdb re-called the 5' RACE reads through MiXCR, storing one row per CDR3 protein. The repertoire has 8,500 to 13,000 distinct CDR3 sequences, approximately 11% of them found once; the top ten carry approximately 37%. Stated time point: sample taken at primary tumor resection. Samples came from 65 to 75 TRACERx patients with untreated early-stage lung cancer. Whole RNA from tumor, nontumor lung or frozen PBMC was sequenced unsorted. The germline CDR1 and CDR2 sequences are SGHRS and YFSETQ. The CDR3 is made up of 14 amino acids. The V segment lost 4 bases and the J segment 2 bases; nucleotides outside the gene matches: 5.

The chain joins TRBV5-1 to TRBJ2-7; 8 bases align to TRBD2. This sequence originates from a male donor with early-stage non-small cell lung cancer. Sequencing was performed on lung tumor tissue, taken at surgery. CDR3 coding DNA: TGCGCCAGCAGCCCCTCGGGGGGGGCCTACGAGCAGTACTTC. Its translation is CASSPSGGAYEQYF.